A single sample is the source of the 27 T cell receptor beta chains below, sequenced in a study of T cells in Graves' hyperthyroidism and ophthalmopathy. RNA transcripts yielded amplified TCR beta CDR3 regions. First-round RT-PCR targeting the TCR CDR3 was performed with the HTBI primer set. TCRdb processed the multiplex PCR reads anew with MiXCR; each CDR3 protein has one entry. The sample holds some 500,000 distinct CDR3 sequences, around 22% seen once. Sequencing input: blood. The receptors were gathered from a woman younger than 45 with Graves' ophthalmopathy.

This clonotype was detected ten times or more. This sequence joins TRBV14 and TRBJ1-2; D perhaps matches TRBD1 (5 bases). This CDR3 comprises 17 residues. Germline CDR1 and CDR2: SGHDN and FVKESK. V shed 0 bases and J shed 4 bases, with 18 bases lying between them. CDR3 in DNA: TGTGCCAGCAGCCAAGAACGGGACGCGGGTCGGGTCTATGGCTACACCTTC. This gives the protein CASSQERDAGRVYGYTF.

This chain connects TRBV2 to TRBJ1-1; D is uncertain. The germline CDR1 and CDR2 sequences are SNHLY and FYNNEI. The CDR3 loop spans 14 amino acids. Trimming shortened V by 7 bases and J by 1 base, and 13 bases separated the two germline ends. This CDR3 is CASIQELGNTEAFF. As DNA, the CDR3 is TGTGCCAGCATTCAGGAGCTGGGGAACACTGAAGCTTTCTTT.

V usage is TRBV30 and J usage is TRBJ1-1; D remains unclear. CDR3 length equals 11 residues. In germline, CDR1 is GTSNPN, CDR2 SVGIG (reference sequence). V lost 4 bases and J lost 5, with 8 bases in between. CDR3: CAWNRETEAFF. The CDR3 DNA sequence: TGTGCCTGGAACCGGGAAACTGAAGCTTTCTTT. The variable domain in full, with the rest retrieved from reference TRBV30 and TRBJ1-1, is SQTIHQWPATLVQPVGSPLSLECTVEGTSNPNLYWYRQAAGRGLQLLFYSVGIGQISSEVPQNLSASRPQDRQFILSSKKLLLSDSGFYLCAWNRETEAFFGQGTRLTVV.

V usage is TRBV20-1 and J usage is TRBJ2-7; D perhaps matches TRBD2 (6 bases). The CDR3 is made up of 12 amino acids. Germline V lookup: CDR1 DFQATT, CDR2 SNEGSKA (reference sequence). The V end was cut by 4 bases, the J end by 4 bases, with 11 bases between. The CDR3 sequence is CSATLGGYEQYF. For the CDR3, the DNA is TGCAGTGCTACTCTTGGAGGGTACGAGCAGTACTTC.

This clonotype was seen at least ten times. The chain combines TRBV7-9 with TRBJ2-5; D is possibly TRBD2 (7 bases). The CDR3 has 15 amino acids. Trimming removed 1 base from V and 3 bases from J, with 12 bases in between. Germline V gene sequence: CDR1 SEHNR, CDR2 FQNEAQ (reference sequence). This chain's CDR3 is CASSLVGGAEETQYF. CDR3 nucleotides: TGTGCCAGCAGCTTAGTTGGGGGGGCGGAAGAGACCCAGTACTTC.

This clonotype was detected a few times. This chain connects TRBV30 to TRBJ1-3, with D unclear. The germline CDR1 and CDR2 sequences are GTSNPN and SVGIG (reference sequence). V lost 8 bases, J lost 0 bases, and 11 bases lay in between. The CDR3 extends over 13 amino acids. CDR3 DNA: TGTGCCAGCACAGCCATCTCTGGAAACACCATATATTTT. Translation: CASTAISGNTIYF.

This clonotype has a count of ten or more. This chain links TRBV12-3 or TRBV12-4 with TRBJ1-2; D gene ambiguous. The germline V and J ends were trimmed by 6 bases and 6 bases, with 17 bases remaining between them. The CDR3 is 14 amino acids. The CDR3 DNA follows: TGTGCCAGCAGCTTGGCGCGAGGGAAAAATGGCTACACCTTC. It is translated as CASSLARGKNGYTF.

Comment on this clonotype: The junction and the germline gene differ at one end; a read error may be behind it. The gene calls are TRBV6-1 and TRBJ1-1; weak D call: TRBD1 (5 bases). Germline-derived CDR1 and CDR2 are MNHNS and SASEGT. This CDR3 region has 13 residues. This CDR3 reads CSSRQVGGTEAFF. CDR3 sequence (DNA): TGTTCCAGCAGACAAGTTGGGGGCACTGAAGCTTTCTTT.

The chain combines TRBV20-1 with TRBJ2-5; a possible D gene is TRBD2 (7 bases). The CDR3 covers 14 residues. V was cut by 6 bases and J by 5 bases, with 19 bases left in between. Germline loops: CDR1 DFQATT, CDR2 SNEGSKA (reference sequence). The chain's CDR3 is CSAPPGGRGETQYF. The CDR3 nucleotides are TGCAGTGCCCCTCCCGGGGGGCGCGGGGAGACCCAGTACTTC.

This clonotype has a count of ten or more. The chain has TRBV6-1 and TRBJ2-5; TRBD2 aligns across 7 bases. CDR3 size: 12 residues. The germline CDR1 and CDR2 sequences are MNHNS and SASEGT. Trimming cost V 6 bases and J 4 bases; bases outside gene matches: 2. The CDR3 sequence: CASRASGETQYF. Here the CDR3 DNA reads TGTGCCAGCAGGGCTAGCGGAGAGACCCAGTACTTC.

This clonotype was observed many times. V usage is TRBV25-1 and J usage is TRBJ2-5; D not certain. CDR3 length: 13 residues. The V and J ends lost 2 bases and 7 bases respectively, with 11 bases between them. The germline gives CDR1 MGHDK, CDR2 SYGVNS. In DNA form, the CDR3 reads TGTGCCAGCAGTGAAGGGCCCCTGGGGACCCAGTACTTC. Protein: CASSEGPLGTQYF.

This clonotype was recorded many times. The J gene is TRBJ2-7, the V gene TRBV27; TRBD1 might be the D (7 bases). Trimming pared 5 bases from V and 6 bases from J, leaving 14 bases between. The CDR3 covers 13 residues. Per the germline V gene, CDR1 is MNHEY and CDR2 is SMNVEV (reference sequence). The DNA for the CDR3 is TGTGCCAGCAGTCGCAGGGGGGATTTCGAGCAGTACTTC. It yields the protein CASSRRGDFEQYF.

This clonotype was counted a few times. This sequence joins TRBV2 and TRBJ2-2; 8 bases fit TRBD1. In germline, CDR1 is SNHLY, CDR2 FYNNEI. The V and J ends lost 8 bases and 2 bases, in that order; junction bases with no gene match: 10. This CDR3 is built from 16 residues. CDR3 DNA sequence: TGTGCCAGCCAGGGGGCGCGCCTTGGAAACACCGGGGAGCTGTTTTTT. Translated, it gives CASQGARLGNTGELFF.

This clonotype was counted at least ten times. CDR3 nucleotide sequence: TGTGCCAGCAGCTTCCTAGGGGGCGCGAGTTCGATTGGAGCCTACGAGCAGTACTTC. It codes for CASSFLGGASSIGAYEQYF. V and J are TRBV7-2 and TRBJ2-7; 7 positions agree with TRBD1. The CDR3 has 19 residues. Germline CDR1 reads SGHTA; CDR2 reads FQGNSA. J lost 2 bases, V lost 3 bases, and 19 bases had no gene match.

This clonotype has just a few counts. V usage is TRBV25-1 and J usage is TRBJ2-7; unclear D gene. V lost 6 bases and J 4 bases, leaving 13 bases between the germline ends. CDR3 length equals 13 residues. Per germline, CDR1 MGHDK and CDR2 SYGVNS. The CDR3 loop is CASSASPGYEQYF. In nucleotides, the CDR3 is TGTGCCAGCAGCGCCTCTCCCGGATACGAGCAGTACTTC.

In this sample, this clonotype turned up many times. The DNA for the CDR3 is TGTGCCAGCAGTCCGTGGGAGGGGGCAGAGACCCAGTACTTC. This sequence encodes CASSPWEGAETQYF. The chain recombines TRBV27 with TRBJ2-5, with D perhaps matching TRBD1 or TRBD2 (7 bases each). Germline-derived CDR1 and CDR2 are MNHEY and SMNVEV (reference sequence). The CDR3 is 14 amino acids. V dropped 5 bases and J dropped 4 bases, with 14 bases sitting between them.

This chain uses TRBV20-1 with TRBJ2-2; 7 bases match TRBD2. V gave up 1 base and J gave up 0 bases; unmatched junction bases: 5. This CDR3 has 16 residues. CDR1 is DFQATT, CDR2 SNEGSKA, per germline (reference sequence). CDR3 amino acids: CSARGPSGTNTGELFF. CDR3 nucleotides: TGCAGTGCTAGAGGCCCTAGCGGAACGAACACCGGGGAGCTGTTTTTT.

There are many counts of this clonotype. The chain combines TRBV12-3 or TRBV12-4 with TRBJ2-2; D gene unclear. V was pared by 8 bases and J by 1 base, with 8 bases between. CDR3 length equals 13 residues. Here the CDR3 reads CASGYLNTGELFF. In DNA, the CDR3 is TGTGCCAGCGGCTACTTGAACACCGGGGAGCTGTTTTTT.

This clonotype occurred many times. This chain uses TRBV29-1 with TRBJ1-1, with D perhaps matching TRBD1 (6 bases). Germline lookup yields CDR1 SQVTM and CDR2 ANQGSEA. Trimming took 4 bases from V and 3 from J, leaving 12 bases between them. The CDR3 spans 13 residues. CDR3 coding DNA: TGCAGCGTTGTAACAGGGTTGGACACTGAAGCTTTCTTT. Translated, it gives CSVVTGLDTEAFF.

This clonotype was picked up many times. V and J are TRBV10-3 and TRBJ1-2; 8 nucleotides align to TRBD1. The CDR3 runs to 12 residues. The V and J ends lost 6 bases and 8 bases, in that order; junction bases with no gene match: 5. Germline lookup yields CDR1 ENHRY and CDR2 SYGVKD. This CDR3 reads CAIRGTGKGYTF. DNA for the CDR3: TGTGCCATCAGAGGGACAGGCAAGGGCTACACCTTC.

CDR3 bases: TGCAGCGCAGGACAGGGAACCGAGACCCAGTACTTC. It is translated as CSAGQGTETQYF. V gene TRBV29-1 combines with J gene TRBJ2-5, with 8 bases aligning to TRBD1. The trim removed 7 bases at V and 5 bases at J, leaving 6 bases unmatched. Germline V gene data show CDR1 as SQVTM and CDR2 as ANQGSEA. The CDR3 length is 12 residues. The whole variable domain, filled in from reference TRBV29-1 and TRBJ2-5, reads SAVISQKPSRDICQRGTSLTIQCQVDSQVTMMFWYRQQPGQSLTLIATANQGSEATYESGFVIDKFPISRPNLTFSTLTVSNMSPEDSSIYLCSAGQGTETQYFGPGTRLLVL.

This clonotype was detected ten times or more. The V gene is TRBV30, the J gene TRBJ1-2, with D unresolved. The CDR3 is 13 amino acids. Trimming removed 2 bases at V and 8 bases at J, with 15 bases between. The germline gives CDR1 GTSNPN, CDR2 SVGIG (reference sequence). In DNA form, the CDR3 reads TGTGCCTGGAGTAGAGGACCGACCCGGGGCTACACCTTC. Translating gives CAWSRGPTRGYTF.

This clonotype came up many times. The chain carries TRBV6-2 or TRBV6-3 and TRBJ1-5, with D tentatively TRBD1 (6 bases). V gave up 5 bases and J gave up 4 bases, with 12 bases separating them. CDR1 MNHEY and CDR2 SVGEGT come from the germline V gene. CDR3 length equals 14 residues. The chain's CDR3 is CASSTGTLNQPQHF. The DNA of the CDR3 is TGTGCCAGCAGTACGGGGACATTGAATCAGCCCCAGCATTTT.

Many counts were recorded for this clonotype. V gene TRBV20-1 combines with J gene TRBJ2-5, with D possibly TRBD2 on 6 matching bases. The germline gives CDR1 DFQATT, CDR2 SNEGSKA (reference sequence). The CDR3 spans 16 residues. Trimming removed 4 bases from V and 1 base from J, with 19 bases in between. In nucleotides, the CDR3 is TGCAGTGCTAAAAACCCTAGTCGCGGGGTCCAAGAGACCCAGTACTTC. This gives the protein CSAKNPSRGVQETQYF.

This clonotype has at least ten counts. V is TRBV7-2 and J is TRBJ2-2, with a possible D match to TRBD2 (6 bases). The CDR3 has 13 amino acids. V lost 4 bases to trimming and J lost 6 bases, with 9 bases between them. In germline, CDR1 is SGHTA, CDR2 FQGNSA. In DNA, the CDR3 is TGTGCCAGCAGCTCGGGACTCTCCGGGGAGCTGTTTTTT. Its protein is CASSSGLSGELFF. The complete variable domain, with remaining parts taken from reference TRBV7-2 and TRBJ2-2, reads GAGVSQSPSNKVTEKGKDVELRCDPISGHTALYWYRQSLGQGLEFLIYFQGNSAPDKSGLPSDRFSAERTGGSVSTLTIQRTQQEDSAVYLCASSSGLSGELFFGEGSRLTVL.

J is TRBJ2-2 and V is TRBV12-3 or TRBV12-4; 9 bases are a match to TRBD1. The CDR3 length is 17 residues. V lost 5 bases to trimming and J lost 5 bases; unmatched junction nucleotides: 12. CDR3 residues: CASSPKRTGVRTGELFF. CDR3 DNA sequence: TGTGCCAGCAGTCCGAAAAGGACAGGGGTTAGGACCGGGGAGCTGTTTTTT.

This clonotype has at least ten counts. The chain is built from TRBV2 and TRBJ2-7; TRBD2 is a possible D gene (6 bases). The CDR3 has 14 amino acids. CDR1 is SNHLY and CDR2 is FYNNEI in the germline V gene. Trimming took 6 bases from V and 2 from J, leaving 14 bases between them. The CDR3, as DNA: TGTGCCAGCAGAGGTGGGGACTCAACCTACGAGCAGTACTTC. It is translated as CASRGGDSTYEQYF.